This T cell receptor beta chain was recovered during a study of cytomegalovirus exposure and HLA in healthy donors (dated by TCRdb to 2016 to 2017). For the study in its entirety: According to an earlier analysis of 587 of the donors, about 179 million T cells yielded 90 million to 130 million unique TCR beta sequences and less than 300 Gb of sequence data. Roughly 300 gigabases of sequencing data and roughly 90 million unique TCR sequences were included in an early release covering around 600 HLA-typed donors. Among the roughly 400 genotyped donors, about 85% belonged to the genetic ancestry cluster associated with self-reported Caucasian donors. The aim of the study was to test whether cataloging public T cell receptors could identify signatures of past pathogen exposure. The study profiled the T cell repertoires of approximately 700 subjects by immunosequencing and related them to cytomegalovirus serostatus. Along with the roughly 670-subject first cohort, a separate validation cohort of over 90 different subjects was used. To predict cytomegalovirus infection status, the study combined high-throughput TCR immunosequencing, statistical association of individual TCRs with disease status, and machine learning. In a later analysis, previously published TCR beta repertoires from fewer than 750 donors were re-analyzed and high-resolution HLA genotyping was added so that TCR occurrence patterns could be studied. Rather than drawing on any new phenotypic data, the later analysis identified candidate immune exposures from TCR beta sequences and the way those sequences occurred across donors. In an earlier analysis of around 540 of the donors, high-throughput TCR beta sequencing was used to judge whether each TCR beta V gene segment behaved as functional or pseudogenic. Alongside the repertoire data, information on donor age, sex, ethnicity and CMV serostatus was compiled. In a later genetic analysis, genome-wide SNP genotypes for about 65% of the roughly 670 donors were used, and that subset was treated as a discovery cohort. Every discovery cohort repertoire had been produced on one sequencing platform. HLA typing included class I and class II loci at four-digit resolution. The number of donors typed differed by locus, with about 629-630 for A, B, C, DRB1 and DQB1, 522 for DQA1, 606 for DPA1, and around 460 for DPB1. Roughly 5 DR-DQ haplotypes were handled as single units for association and clustering because linkage in the cohort was strong. Among 398 genotyped donors of the cohort, an average of 235,054 unique TCR beta nucleotide sequences were sequenced per donor, 15% to 20% of them non-productive. What the work shows at the level of the full study, not this receptor alone: Seventeen rarely observed V segments, including chromosome 9 orphons, were excluded from the earlier analysis of about 610 of the donors because counts were too low. In both the original and validation cohorts, the classifier was reported to diagnose cytomegalovirus status with high specificity and sensitivity. Compared with the roughly 600-donor mean, donors in an Asian-associated ancestry cluster had fewer N-insertions in productive TCRs, according to a later genetic analysis. A later analysis reported that several top co-occurrence clusters appeared linked to parvovirus B19, influenza, CMV and Epstein-Barr virus. A few of the identified cytomegalovirus-associated TCR beta chains were confirmed in vitro to be specific for cytomegalovirus antigens. A later analysis found that TCR association rates varied across HLA loci, with DRB1 alleles showing the most associated TCRs and HLA-C alleles the fewest. When HLA alleles, especially DR and DQ, strongly co-occurred, attributing TCR associations to individual alleles was difficult. Because some donors lacked HLA typing at each locus, the association tests relied only on the typed subset. The presence/absence analyses assumed that sequencing depth was roughly uniform across donors, and that assumption may not be true. An association between a missense DCLRE1C variant and V-gene and J-gene trimming of TCR beta chains was found in a later genetic analysis and replicated in an independent cohort. The study listed 164 TCR beta chains as associated with cytomegalovirus. According to a later analysis, most CMV-associated TCR beta chains appeared to be HLA-restricted, and the HLA associations seemed to be driven largely by CMV exposure. Most TCR sequences were observed very rarely across donors, whereas some public TCRs were present in many individuals. A cluster of highly shared sequence variants was judged likely to be a technical artifact of the sequencing pipeline. In a later analysis, some 17,000 TCR beta sequences were associated with specific HLA alleles at a false discovery rate of 0.05. A further reported finding was that TCR beta sequences accurately predicted the HLA-A and HLA-B alleles for most subjects in the first cohort. Compared with equally common non-associated chains, HLA-associated TCR beta chains in a later analysis were more clonally expanded and had lower generation probabilities. The only immune exposure information available for the cohort was CMV serostatus. An earlier analysis of 587 of the donors showed that most TCR beta V segments appeared in productive rearrangements either about 87% or about 30% of the time, which broadly matched IMGT annotations. Because the 87-base-pair reads could not distinguish some IMGT-functional V segments, including TRBV6-2 and TRBV6-3, those segments were excluded. It was suggested by the authors that the approach could potentially be generalized to other disease states and immunological phenotypes. Correlated functional status among segregating V segments might reflect linkage disequilibrium, but an unknown experimental factor could not be ruled out. In this cohort, only TCR beta chains were sequenced, and detectable features were limited by the absence of alpha or paired-chain data.

In total, 500 to 700 healthy bone marrow donors made up the cohort. At the time of sampling, all cohort members were nominally healthy, though unrecorded immune exposures were likely present. The donor tested CMV seropositive, placing the donor among the roughly 270 seropositive members of the cohort. A peripheral blood sample was provided by each donor, and peripheral blood mononuclear cells were used for TCR beta sequencing. Genomic DNA was extracted from the blood cell samples with the Qiagen DNeasy Blood Extraction Kit. Including the terminal cysteine and phenylalanine, the CDR3 comprises 14 residues. The only DNA kept is the CDR3, 42 bases in frame from the first base. Looking up the germline V gene yields CDR1 MGHRA and CDR2 YSYEKL. Trimming removed 4 bases from V and 5 bases from J, leaving 14 bases between the germline ends. Of note for this clone: The antigen it recognizes is unknown. Per-base quality was not reported, and no clone a single base away is much larger than it.

Libraries came from the immunoSEQ multiplex PCR assay. The multiplex PCR relied on a mix of 60 forward primers for TCR Vbeta segments and 13 reverse primers for TCR Jbeta segments. A multiplex PCR assay on genomic DNA amplified the CDR3 region of rearranged TCR beta genes. Amplified TCR beta libraries were sequenced as 87-base-pair reads on the Illumina HiSeq System. On the study's bioinformatics: A later analysis counted about 80 million unique TCR beta chains across the 670 or so repertoires, and 9.5 million to 11 million of these chains were shared by at least two donors. Raw reads were error-corrected and collapsed into unique sequences by a nearest-neighbor algorithm in which closely related sequences were merged to remove PCR and sequencing errors. CDR3 sequences were aligned to IMGT reference sequences to assign V, D and J gene segments. For a sequence to be retained, at least a six-nucleotide match to both a V gene segment and a J gene segment was required. Rearrangements were classified as productive when the CDR3 lacked stop codons and remained in frame with V and J, and all other rearrangements were classified as non-productive. Following IMGT convention, CDR3 was defined as the stretch from the second conserved V-encoded cysteine to the conserved J-encoded phenylalanine. In an earlier analysis of around 570 of the donors, sequences lacking an unambiguous match to a single V gene segment were excluded. In an earlier analysis of several hundred of the donors, a V segment was called functional when productive rearrangements were above 56.7%, and segregating when the standard deviation between donors exceeded 5%. To diagnose cytomegalovirus status from the catalog of TCR beta chain sequences, a statistical classification framework was built. In a later analysis, TCR nucleotide sequences were compared against IMGT/GENE-DB human TR gene sequences so that V and J genes could be assigned. The TCRdist pipeline was used in a later analysis to assign CDR3 sequences and most-parsimonious VDJ recombination scenarios. In a later analysis, each TCR beta chain was defined by its CDR3 amino acid sequence together with its V-gene family, and reads lacking a unique V-gene family were excluded. A later analysis removed several hundred highly shared, low-generation-probability nucleotide sequences to deal with suspected cross-contamination and a sequencing artifact. In a later analysis, a clonal expansion index for each public chain was calculated from normalized within-repertoire ranks of inferred template counts. A later analysis computed generation probabilities with a VDJ recombination model fitted to out-of-frame rearrangements, and checked the results against IGoR. A later analysis scored TCR-TCR, TCR-HLA and TCR-CMV co-occurrence with hypergeometric tests, applying a repertoire-size bias correction to TCR pairs. A later analysis estimated false discovery rates by permuting HLA or CMV assignments 20 times. In a later analysis, co-occurring TCRs were grouped with DBSCAN, and TCRdist sequence similarity was added when clustering was performed within HLA-allele-positive subsets. Repertoires with fewer than 30,000 or more than 120,000 public chains, plus five repertoires with anomalous nucleotide sharing, were excluded from co-occurrence clustering. TCRdb provides this immuneACCESS table in a form limited to in-frame rearrangements. Some clones are lacking; in checked studies, under half of them reflect an unresolved V gene, and why the rest are absent is not known. That table gives V, J and clone size, and the DNA gave D and trimming. For this sample there are roughly 120,000 clones; 65% to 85% appear just once. Jointly, the top ten make up just under 3% of the sample.

The TCR originated in a woman aged 40 to 50 in good health and CMV-seropositive. This chain joins TRBV4-1 to TRBJ2-5, and perhaps TRBD2 as D gene, on 5 matching bases. Source material: PBMCs. The sequenced DNA is TGCGCCAGCAGCCTCACTCAACTAGGGGAGACCCAGTACTTC. It is translated as CASSLTQLGETQYF.